The 25 T cell receptor beta chains listed next were all sequenced from one sample in a study of cytomegalovirus exposure and HLA in healthy donors. Primers for the PCR totalled 60 Vbeta and 13 Jbeta. The repertoire was sequenced with immunoSEQ multiplex PCR; TCRdb's copy has only in-frame clones and lacks some. The sample holds some 140,000 clones, around 80% seen once. The sample taken for sequencing was PBMCs. These TCRs come from a male donor in good health and CMV-seropositive.

The J gene is TRBJ1-2, the V gene TRBV6-5; 11 bases line up with TRBD1. The CDR3 has 15 amino acids. Germline V gene sequence: CDR1 MNHEY, CDR2 SVGAGI. V shed 0 bases, J shed 7 bases, and the junction held 4 bases outside the gene matches. The CDR3 is CASSYSGQGVFGYTF. CDR3 sequence (DNA): TGTGCCAGCAGTTACTCGGGACAGGGGGTCTTTGGCTACACCTTC.

The chain is built from TRBV27 and TRBJ2-2, with 8 bases lining up with TRBD2. This CDR3 is 16 amino acids long. The junction had 4 bases not matched to a gene; V was cut back by 2 bases and J by 2 bases. Germline V gene sequence: CDR1 MNHEY, CDR2 SMNVEV (reference sequence). The chain's CDR3 is CASSLALAGNTGELFF. In DNA form, the CDR3 reads TGTGCCAGCAGTTTAGCTCTAGCGGGCAACACCGGGGAGCTGTTTTTT.

The V call is TRBV7-3, the J call TRBJ1-1; 8 bases are a match to TRBD1. This CDR3 region has 14 residues. V was clipped by 6 bases and J by 4 bases; unmatched bases: 7. CDR1 is SGHTA, CDR2 FQGTGA, per germline. CDR3: CASRQGGGSTEAFF. In DNA, the CDR3 is TGTGCCAGCAGACAGGGGGGAGGATCCACTGAAGCTTTCTTT.

The chain employs TRBV7-6 and TRBJ1-3; the D is unclear. The V gene's germline CDR1 is SGHVS and CDR2 FNYEAQ. Deletions cut 5 bases from V and 0 bases from J, with 14 bases between. The CDR3 length is 16 residues. The CDR3 is CASSPIDRGSGNTIYF. CDR3 nucleotide sequence: TGTGCCAGCAGCCCTATCGACCGGGGCTCTGGAAACACCATATATTTT.

Concerning this clone: This sample also contains other DNA sequences that code for the same CDR3. The rearrangement joins TRBV7-9 to TRBJ1-1, with D tentatively TRBD1 (6 bases). Germline loops: CDR1 SEHNR, CDR2 FQNEAQ (reference sequence). Trimming left V 3 bases short and J 1 base short, with 9 bases between. CDR3 length: 14 residues. CDR3 sequence reads: CASSLQGRNTEAFF. The DNA for the CDR3 is TGTGCCAGCAGCTTGCAGGGGCGGAACACTGAAGCTTTCTTT.

This chain uses TRBV19 with TRBJ2-7; 11 bases fit TRBD1. Germline V CDR1 and CDR2: LNHDA, SQIVND (reference sequence). The junction had 3 bases not matched to a gene; V was cut back by 5 bases and J by 0 bases. The length of the CDR3 is 15 residues. CDR3 amino acids: CASSPGTGGSYEQYF. The CDR3 DNA reads as TGTGCCAGTAGTCCCGGGACAGGGGGCTCCTACGAGCAGTACTTC.

The chain joins TRBV6-5 to TRBJ1-2, with D uncertain. The germline V gene encodes CDR1 MNHEY and CDR2 SVGAGI. This CDR3 has 12 residues. The V end lost 6 bases, the J end lost 4 bases, and 9 bases lay between the germline ends. The CDR3 nucleotides are TGTGCCAGCAGCCCCAGTGGCTATGGCTACACCTTC. It specifies CASSPSGYGYTF.

This clone was counted once. The gene calls are TRBV13 and TRBJ2-3; 11 positions agree with TRBD2. Germline V gene data show CDR1 as PRHDT and CDR2 as FYEKMQ (reference sequence). The CDR3 contains 16 residues. V gave up 5 bases and J gave up 0 bases; unmatched junction bases: 4. CDR3 bases: TGTGCCAGCAGCCTGACTAGCGGGACTAGCACAGATACGCAGTATTTT. Residues: CASSLTSGTSTDTQYF.

This sequence joins TRBV5-5 and TRBJ2-7; D is unclear. V was trimmed by 1 base and J by 0 bases, leaving 11 bases between them. CDR3 length: 15 amino acids. CDR1 and CDR2 (germline): SGHKS, YYEKEE (reference sequence). The CDR3 reads CASSLRVTSSYEQYF. Written as DNA, the CDR3 is TGTGCCAGCAGCTTGCGGGTTACCAGCTCCTACGAGCAGTACTTC.

The chain recombines TRBV5-1 with TRBJ1-4, with D unresolved. Trimming pared 0 bases from V and 4 bases from J, leaving 7 bases between. The CDR3 length is 14 residues. The germline V gene encodes CDR1 SGHRS and CDR2 YFSETQ. The DNA for the CDR3 is TGCGCCAGCAGCTTGGCCGGGGTTAATGAAAAACTGTTTTTT. It yields the protein CASSLAGVNEKLFF. Full variable domain (outside the CDR3, taken from reference TRBV5-1 and TRBJ1-4): KAGVTQTPRYLIKTRGQQVTLSCSPISGHRSVSWYQQTPGQGLQFLFEYFSETQRNKGNFPGRFSGRQFSNSRSEMNVSTLELGDSALYLCASSLAGVNEKLFFGSGTQLSVL.

The chain couples TRBV5-1 to TRBJ2-7, with D maybe TRBD1 (9 bases). The CDR3 length is 15 residues. Trimming removed 4 bases from V and 3 bases from J, with 17 bases in between. The germline V gene encodes CDR1 SGHRS and CDR2 YFSETQ. The CDR3 loop is CASSPGGTGRYEQYF. In DNA, the CDR3 is TGCGCCAGCAGCCCGGGAGGGACAGGGCGCTACGAGCAGTACTTC.

The rearrangement uses TRBV29-1 and TRBJ1-1, with TRBD1 matching over 10 bases. J gave up 5 bases and V 6 bases, and 9 bases lay outside the gene matches. The CDR3 is 14 residues long. Germline-derived CDR1 and CDR2 are SQVTM and ANQGSEA. The CDR3 sequence is CSVRQGASGTEAFF. The CDR3 nucleotides are TGCAGCGTACGACAGGGGGCGTCTGGGACTGAAGCTTTCTTT. Together with reference TRBV29-1 and TRBJ1-1, the CDR3 gives the full variable domain: SAVISQKPSRDICQRGTSLTIQCQVDSQVTMMFWYRQQPGQSLTLIATANQGSEATYESGFVIDKFPISRPNLTFSTLTVSNMSPEDSSIYLCSVRQGASGTEAFFGQGTRLTVV.

V gene TRBV21-1 combines with J gene TRBJ2-7; the D call TRBD2 from the table was never checked on the DNA. TRBV21-1 counts as a pseudogene. CDR3 size: 14 residues. The CDR3 region has the DNA TGTGCCAGCAGCCCCCAGCGCGGATACTACGAGCAGTACTTC. Translating gives CASSPQRGYYEQYF.

CDR3 sequence: CSASYYNEQFF. The CDR3 DNA follows: TGCAGTGCTAGTTACTACAATGAGCAGTTCTTC. The chain combines TRBV20-1 with TRBJ2-1; D gene uncertain. V was trimmed by 3 bases and J by 3 bases, leaving 3 bases between them. The germline CDR1 and CDR2 sequences are DFQATT and SNEGSKA (reference sequence). There are 11 residues in the CDR3.

The V call is TRBV4-1, the J call TRBJ1-2; tentatively, D is TRBD1 (5 bases). V shed 0 bases and J shed 6 bases, with 8 bases lying between them. CDR3 length: 13 amino acids. Germline CDR1 and CDR2: MGHRA and YSYEKL. This CDR3 reads CASSQEEGDGYTF. The CDR3 coding sequence is TGCGCCAGCAGCCAAGAGGAAGGGGATGGCTACACCTTC.

The chain recombines TRBV19 with TRBJ2-5; 7 bases fit TRBD2. The CDR3 is 14 amino acids. The V and J ends lost 5 bases and 1 base, in that order; junction bases with no gene match: 4. Looked up from germline, CDR1 is LNHDA and CDR2 is SQIVND (reference sequence). Written as DNA, the CDR3 is TGTGCCAGTAGTGGGTGGGGGGGCCAAGAGACCCAGTACTTC. Protein: CASSGWGGQETQYF. Variable domain in full (rest from reference TRBV19 and TRBJ2-5): DGGITQSPKYLFRKEGQNVTLSCEQNLNHDAMYWYRQDPGQGLRLIYYSQIVNDFQKGDIAEGYSVSREKKESFPLTVTSAQKNPTAFYLCASSGWGGQETQYFGPGTRLLVL.

J is TRBJ1-5 and V is TRBV6-5; 7 bases line up with TRBD1. CDR1 MNHEY and CDR2 SVGAGI come from the germline V gene. This CDR3 is 16 amino acids long. The ends lost 4 bases at V and 0 bases at J; junction bases unmatched: 6. CDR3: CASSSDRRYSNQPQHF. The CDR3 DNA reads as TGTGCCAGCAGTTCGGACAGGAGATATAGCAATCAGCCCCAGCATTTT.

This chain joins TRBV5-4 and TRBJ2-7, with 9 bases that match TRBD1. With 3 bases clipped from V and 3 bases from J, the junction kept 13 bases outside the gene matches. The CDR3 has 17 residues. Germline V gene data show CDR1 as SGHNT and CDR2 as YYREEE (reference sequence). DNA for the CDR3: TGTGCCAGCAGCTCCTTAGGGACAGGGAAGAGAGACTACGAGCAGTACTTC. The encoded protein is CASSSLGTGKRDYEQYF.

This clone occurred once. This chain uses TRBV2 with TRBJ2-1, with D perhaps TRBD1 (6 bases). Deletions cut 6 bases from V and 7 bases from J, with 10 bases between. The germline CDR1 and CDR2 sequences are SNHLY and FYNNEI. The CDR3 is made up of 12 amino acids. CDR3 residues: CASRIGQNEQFF. The CDR3 bases are TGTGCCAGCAGAATAGGACAGAATGAGCAGTTCTTC.

This clone was counted only a few times. The rearrangement uses TRBV6-5 and TRBJ2-2; TRBD2 matches at 8 bases. Trimming at V came to 1 base and at J to 7 bases, leaving 5 bases not matched to a gene. The germline V gene has CDR1 MNHEY and CDR2 SVGAGI. This CDR3 region has 15 residues. The CDR3 nucleotides read TGTGCCAGCAGTTACTATCGGGGGGGCTACGGGGAGCTGTTTTTT. It specifies CASSYYRGGYGELFF.

This chain connects TRBV9 to TRBJ2-3; no firm D call. Germline CDR1 reads SGDLS; CDR2 reads YYNGEE. This CDR3 is built from 14 residues. Between the trimmed V and J ends, which lost 1 base and 0 bases, there was a span of 6 bases. Here the CDR3 DNA reads TGTGCCAGCAGCGTACGCCGGAGCACAGATACGCAGTATTTT. This gives the protein CASSVRRSTDTQYF.

The chain uses TRBV9 and TRBJ1-1; TRBD1 might be the D (6 bases). Germline values: CDR1 SGDLS, CDR2 YYNGEE. This CDR3 contains 17 residues. V was clipped by 3 bases and J by 1 base, with 19 bases between them. CDR3 amino acids: CASSEGGQGERNTEAFF. The DNA of the CDR3 is TGTGCCAGCAGCGAGGGGGGGCAGGGAGAAAGGAACACTGAAGCTTTCTTT.

This chain links TRBV7-2 with TRBJ2-5; 8 bases are shared with TRBD2. The V gene's germline CDR1 is SGHTA and CDR2 FQGNSA. This CDR3 comprises 15 residues. V shed 2 bases, J shed 5 bases, and the junction held 7 bases outside the gene matches. CDR3 nucleotide sequence: TGTGCCAGCAGCTTACTGCGGGAGGCCGGGGAGACCCAGTACTTC. Translated: CASSLLREAGETQYF.

This clone was recorded only once. The rearrangement links TRBV27 to TRBJ2-7; tentatively, D is TRBD1 (5 bases). The CDR3 contains 15 residues. Germline V gene sequence: CDR1 MNHEY, CDR2 SMNVEV (reference sequence). Trimming removed 6 bases at V and 0 bases at J, with 15 bases between. The CDR3 DNA is TGTGCCAGCAGCTCCAGTGGGGCTATCTCCTACGAGCAGTACTTC. Translation: CASSSSGAISYEQYF.

The chain recombines TRBV25-1 with TRBJ1-1; the D gene is possibly TRBD1 (5 bases). The germline V gene encodes CDR1 MGHDK and CDR2 SYGVNS. Trimming stripped 1 base from V and 0 bases from J, with 15 bases between. CDR3 length equals 17 residues. CDR3 sequence (DNA): TGTGCCAGCAGTGAATCGGTGACAGAGAGATTGAACACTGAAGCTTTCTTT. It specifies CASSESVTERLNTEAFF.